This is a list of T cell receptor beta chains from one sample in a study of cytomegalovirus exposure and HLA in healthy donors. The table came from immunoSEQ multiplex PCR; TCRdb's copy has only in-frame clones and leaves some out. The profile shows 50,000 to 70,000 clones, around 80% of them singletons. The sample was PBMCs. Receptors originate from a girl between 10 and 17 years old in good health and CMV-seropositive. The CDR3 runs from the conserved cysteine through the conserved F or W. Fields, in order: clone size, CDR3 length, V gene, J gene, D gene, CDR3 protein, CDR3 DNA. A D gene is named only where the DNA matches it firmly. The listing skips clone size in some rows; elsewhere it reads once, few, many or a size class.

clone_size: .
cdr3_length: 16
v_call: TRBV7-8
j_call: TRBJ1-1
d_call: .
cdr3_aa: CASSLTNGGLNTEAFF
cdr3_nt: TGTGCCAGCAGCCTAACGAATGGCGGGTTGAACACTGAAGCTTTCTTT

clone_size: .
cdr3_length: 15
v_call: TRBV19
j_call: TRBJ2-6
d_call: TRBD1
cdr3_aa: CASSIQGAGANVLTF
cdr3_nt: TGTGCCAGTAGTATCCAGGGGGCTGGGGCCAACGTCCTGACTTTC

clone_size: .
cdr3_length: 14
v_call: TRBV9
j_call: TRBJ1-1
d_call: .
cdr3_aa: CASNRDGMNTEAFF
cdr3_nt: TGTGCCAGCAACAGGGACGGCATGAACACTGAAGCTTTCTTT

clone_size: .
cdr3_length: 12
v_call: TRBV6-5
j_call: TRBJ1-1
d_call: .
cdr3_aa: CASSPIGSEAFF
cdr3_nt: TGTGCCAGCAGTCCGATAGGTAGCGAAGCTTTCTTT

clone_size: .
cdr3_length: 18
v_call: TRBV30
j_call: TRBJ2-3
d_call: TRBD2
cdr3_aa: CAWSVGRTSGMSTDTQYF
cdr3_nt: TGTGCCTGGAGTGTAGGTAGGACTAGCGGGATGAGCACAGATACGCAGTATTTT

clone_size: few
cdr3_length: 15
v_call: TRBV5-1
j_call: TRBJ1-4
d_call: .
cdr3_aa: CASSLDRSRVEKLFF
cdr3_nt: TGCGCCAGCAGCTTGGATCGCTCCCGGGTAGAAAAACTGTTTTTT

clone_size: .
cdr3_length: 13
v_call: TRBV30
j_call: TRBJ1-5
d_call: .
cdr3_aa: CAWSVRQNQPQHF
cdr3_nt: TGTGCCTGGAGTGTTCGACAGAATCAGCCCCAGCATTTT

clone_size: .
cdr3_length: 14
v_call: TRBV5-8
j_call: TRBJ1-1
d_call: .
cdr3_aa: CASSLGQTMTEAFF
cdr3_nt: TGTGCCAGCAGCTTGGGTCAGACAATGACTGAAGCTTTCTTT

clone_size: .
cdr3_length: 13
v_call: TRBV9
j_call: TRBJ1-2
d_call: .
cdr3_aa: CASSVGQKDGYTF
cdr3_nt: TGTGCCAGCAGCGTTGGACAGAAAGATGGCTACACCTTC

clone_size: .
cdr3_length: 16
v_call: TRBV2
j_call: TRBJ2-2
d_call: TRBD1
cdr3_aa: CASSEEDRGQNGELFF
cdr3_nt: TGTGCCAGCAGTGAGGAGGACAGGGGGCAAAACGGGGAGCTGTTTTTT

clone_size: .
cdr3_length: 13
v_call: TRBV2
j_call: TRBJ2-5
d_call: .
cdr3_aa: CASSERVSETQYF
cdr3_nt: TGTGCCAGCAGTGAACGGGTCTCAGAGACCCAGTACTTC

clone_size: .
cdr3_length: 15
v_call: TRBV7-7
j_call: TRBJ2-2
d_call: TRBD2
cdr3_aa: CASSLAASGTGELFF
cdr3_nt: TGTGCCAGCAGCTTAGCGGCTAGCGGGACCGGGGAGCTGTTTTTT

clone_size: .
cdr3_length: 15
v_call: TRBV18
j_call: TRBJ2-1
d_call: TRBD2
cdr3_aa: CASCGSREGYNEQFF
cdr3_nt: TGTGCCAGCTGCGGGAGTCGGGAGGGATACAATGAGCAGTTCTTC

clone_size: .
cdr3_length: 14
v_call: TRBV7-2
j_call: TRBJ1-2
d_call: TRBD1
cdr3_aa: CASSSTTGSTGYTF
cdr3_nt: TGTGCCAGCAGCTCCACGACAGGGTCGACGGGCTACACCTTC

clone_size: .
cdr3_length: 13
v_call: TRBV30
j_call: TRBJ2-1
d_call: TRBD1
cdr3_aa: CAGPGQGRNEQFF
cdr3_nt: TGTGCCGGTCCGGGACAGGGAAGGAATGAGCAGTTCTTC

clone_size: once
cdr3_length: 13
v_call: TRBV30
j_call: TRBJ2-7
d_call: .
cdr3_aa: CAWSGDKSYEQYF
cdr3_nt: TGTGCCTGGAGTGGGGACAAAAGCTACGAGCAGTACTTC

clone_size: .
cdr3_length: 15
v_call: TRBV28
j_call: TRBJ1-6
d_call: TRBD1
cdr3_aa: CASSRRTGRNSPLHF
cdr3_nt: TGTGCCAGCAGTCGCCGGACAGGCCGTAATTCACCCCTCCACTTT

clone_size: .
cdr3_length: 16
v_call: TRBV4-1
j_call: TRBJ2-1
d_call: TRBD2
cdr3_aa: CASSQFGTSEYNEQFF
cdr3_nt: TGCGCCAGCAGCCAATTCGGGACTAGCGAATACAATGAGCAGTTCTTC

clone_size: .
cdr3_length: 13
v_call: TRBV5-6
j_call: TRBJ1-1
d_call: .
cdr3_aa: CASSFGISAEAFF
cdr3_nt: TGTGCCAGCAGCTTCGGGATCTCTGCTGAAGCTTTCTTT

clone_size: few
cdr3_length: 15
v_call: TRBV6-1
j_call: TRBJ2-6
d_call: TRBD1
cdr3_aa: CASSEAGTGANVLTF
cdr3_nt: TGTGCCAGCAGTGAAGCCGGGACAGGAGCCAACGTCCTGACTTTC

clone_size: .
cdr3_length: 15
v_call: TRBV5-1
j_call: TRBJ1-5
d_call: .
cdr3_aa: CASSSSGDSNQPQHF
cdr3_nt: TGCGCCAGCAGCTCCTCAGGGGATAGCAATCAGCCCCAGCATTTT

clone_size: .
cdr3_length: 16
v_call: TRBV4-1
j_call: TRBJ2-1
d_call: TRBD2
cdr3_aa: CASSQVIGRANNEQFF
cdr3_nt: TGCGCCAGCAGCCAAGTTATCGGGAGGGCCAATAATGAGCAGTTCTTC